This TCR beta chain was found in a study of human T cells and chemical hapten exposure. Study information: The patients, most of them female, presented with alopecia areata, totalis or universalis.

The sample's time point: patch test 3, about 24 weeks after DPC sensitization. Treatment: therapeutic diphenylcyclopropenone sensitization with weekly scalp DPC. Notes on this clonotype: The antigen is unknown.

This CDR3 spans 14 amino acids. Germline CDR1 and CDR2: MDHEN and SYDVKM. Trimming pared 6 bases from V and 4 bases from J, leaving 15 bases between. Study observations and caveats: Versus controls, significantly more large CDR3 similarity clusters arose from expanded TCRs.

TCRdb called the RACE reads again in MiXCR, with one record for every CDR3 protein. The top ten clones hold 15% to 20% of a sample with under 55,000 distinct CDR3 sequences, approximately 9.9% of them seen once. The source was whole blood, collected in connection with sensitization to the hapten diphenylcyclopropenone (DPC). The receptor comes from a woman in her forties with alopecia areata. Some clones in this sample may be carry-over from other donors' samples. The chain carries TRBV28 and TRBJ1-1, with a tentative D call TRBD1 (6 bases). CDR3 sequence (DNA): TGTGCCAGCAGCCCCGCCAGGGGCGGCACTGAAGCTTTCTTT. Translation gives CASSPARGGTEAFF.